Below, 8 T cell receptor beta chains from the same sample are listed, as sequenced in a study of CD8 T cells in ankylosing spondylitis. TCRdb processed the 5' RACE reads anew with MiXCR; each CDR3 protein has one entry. The sample holds about 250,000 distinct CDR3 sequences; approximately 8.4% are singletons and the top ten take 4.8%. The sequencing input was blood, either unsorted or a sorted T cell fraction (not recorded which). The receptors stem from a female donor with ankylosing spondylitis or in good health (not recorded which).

This clonotype was detected many times. A read error may be the cause here, since a much bigger clone is one base away. This CDR3 reads CASSAQETQYF. Written as DNA, the CDR3 is TGTGCCAGCAGTGCCCAAGAGACCCAGTACTTC. The V and J genes are TRBV2 and TRBJ2-5; D remains unclear. CDR1 is SNHLY, CDR2 FYNNEI, per germline. V lost 4 bases, J lost 1 base, and 1 base lay in between. This CDR3 is 11 amino acids long.

This clonotype has a count of ten or more. This rearrangement joins TRBV12-3 or TRBV12-4 to TRBJ2-1; 7 bases fit TRBD2. The CDR3 runs 15 residues. V shed 3 bases, J shed 0 bases, and the junction held 2 bases outside the gene matches. As DNA, the CDR3 is TGTGCCAGCAGTTTCGGGAGGCTCTCCTACAATGAGCAGTTCTTC. Its protein product is CASSFGRLSYNEQFF.

This clonotype was observed many times. The chain combines TRBV4-3 with TRBJ1-5; D gene unclear. The CDR3 consists of 16 residues. V was clipped by 0 bases and J by 4 bases, with 13 bases between them. Germline CDR1 and CDR2: LGHNA and YSLEER. The CDR3, as DNA: TGCGCCAGCAGCCAAGATCGAGACGGGTTTAATCAGCCCCAGCATTTT. Translating it yields CASSQDRDGFNQPQHF.

V and J are TRBV7-9 and TRBJ2-5; 8 nucleotides match TRBD1. With V trimmed by 2 bases and J by 5 bases, 4 bases remained unmatched. This CDR3 spans 14 amino acids. Germline CDR1 and CDR2: SEHNR and FQNEAQ (reference sequence). This CDR3 is CASSLQGAMETQYF. CDR3 nucleotides: TGTGCCAGCAGCTTACAGGGGGCTATGGAGACCCAGTACTTC.

This clonotype was seen many times. The chain uses TRBV5-1 and TRBJ2-4, with D uncertain. CDR1 is SGHRS, CDR2 YFSETQ, per germline. Trimming removed 7 bases from V and 0 bases from J, with 11 bases in between. The CDR3 loop spans 14 amino acids. The CDR3 DNA is TGCGCCAGCGCACCGTCAGTAGCCAAAAACATTCAGTACTTC. It specifies CASAPSVAKNIQYF.

This clonotype was seen a few times. The J gene is TRBJ2-5, the V gene TRBV7-3; D tentatively fits TRBD1 or TRBD2 (6 bases each). The germline V gene has CDR1 SGHTA and CDR2 FQGTGA. This CDR3 comprises 14 residues. Trimming took 1 base from V and 9 from J, leaving 15 bases between them. The CDR3 sequence is CASSLSSYGGPQYF. The CDR3 DNA is TGTGCCAGCAGCTTAAGTTCCTATGGGGGGCCCCAGTACTTC.

At least ten counts were recorded for this clonotype. J is TRBJ2-7 and V is TRBV12-3 or TRBV12-4; D is uncertain. The CDR3 sequence is 12 residues long. Trimming took off 2 bases at V and 3 bases at J, with 5 bases between the two ends. As DNA, the CDR3 is TGTGCCAGCAGTTTATTGGGCTACGAGCAGTACTTC. Protein sequence: CASSLLGYEQYF.

This clonotype was seen repeatedly, ten times or more. This chain links TRBV12-3 or TRBV12-4 with TRBJ2-1; 10 nucleotides match TRBD2. This CDR3 has 15 amino acids. Unmatched junction bases numbered 6, after V lost 5 bases and J lost 5 bases. The CDR3 nucleotides read TGTGCCAGCAGTGCAGAGCGGGAGGGGAACAATGAGCAGTTCTTC. This encodes CASSAEREGNNEQFF.